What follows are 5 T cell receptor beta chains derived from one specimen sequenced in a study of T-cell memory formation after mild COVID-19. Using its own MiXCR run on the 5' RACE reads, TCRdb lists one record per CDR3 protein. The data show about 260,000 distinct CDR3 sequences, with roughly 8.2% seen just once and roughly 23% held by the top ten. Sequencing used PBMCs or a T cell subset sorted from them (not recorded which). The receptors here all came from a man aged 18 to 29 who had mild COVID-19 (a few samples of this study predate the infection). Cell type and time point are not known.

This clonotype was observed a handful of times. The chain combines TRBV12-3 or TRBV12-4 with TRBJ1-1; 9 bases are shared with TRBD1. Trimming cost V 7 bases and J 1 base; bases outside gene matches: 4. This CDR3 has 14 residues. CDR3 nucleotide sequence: TGTGCCAGCACCGTGGGACAGGGGAACACTGAAGCTTTCTTT. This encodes CASTVGQGNTEAFF.

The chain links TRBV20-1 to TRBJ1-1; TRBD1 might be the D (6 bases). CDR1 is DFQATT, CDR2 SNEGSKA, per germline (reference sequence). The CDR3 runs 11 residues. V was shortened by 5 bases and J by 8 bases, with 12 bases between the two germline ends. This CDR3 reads CSARDKREAFF. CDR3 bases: TGCAGTGCTCGGGACAAAAGGGAAGCTTTCTTT.

For the CDR3, the DNA is TGTGCCAGCAGTTTATGGGCTCCGGATACGCAGTATTTT. Residues: CASSLWAPDTQYF. This rearrangement joins TRBV27 to TRBJ2-3; the D is unclear. Germline V gene data show CDR1 as MNHEY and CDR2 as SMNVEV (reference sequence). With 1 base removed from V and 6 bases from J, the gap between germline ends came to 8 bases. This CDR3 spans 13 amino acids.

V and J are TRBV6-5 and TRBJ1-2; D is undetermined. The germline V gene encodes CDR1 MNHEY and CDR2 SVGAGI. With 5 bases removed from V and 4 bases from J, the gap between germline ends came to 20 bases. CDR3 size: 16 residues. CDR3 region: CASSQGVNTAVYGYTF. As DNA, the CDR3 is TGTGCCAGCAGTCAAGGAGTTAATACGGCCGTCTATGGCTACACCTTC.

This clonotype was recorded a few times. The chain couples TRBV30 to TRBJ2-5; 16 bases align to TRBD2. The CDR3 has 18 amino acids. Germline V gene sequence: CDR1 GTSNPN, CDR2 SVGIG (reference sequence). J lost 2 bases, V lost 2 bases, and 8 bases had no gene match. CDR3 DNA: TGTGCCTGGAGTCCGGGACTAGCGGGGGGGCCGGGACAAGAGACCCAGTACTTC. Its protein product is CAWSPGLAGGPGQETQYF.